Listed here is a single T cell receptor (beta chain). Original analysis: Estimation of nucleated cell counts was performed using reference gene primer amplification. Sequencing used immunoSEQ multiplex PCR; TCRdb keeps in-frame clones, though not all of them. D and trimming were read from the DNA, whereas the V and J calls and clone size are those reported in that table. Among 100,000 to 150,000 clones listed, approximately 88% were seen once. The CDR3 has 14 residues. Germline lookup yields CDR1 MNHNS and CDR2 SASEGT. V dropped 2 bases and J dropped 7 bases, with 13 bases sitting between them. These data originate in a study of blood T cell repertoires in COVID-19. Turning to the study itself: Samples came from the United States, Italy and Spain, spanning acute and convalescent COVID-19. The cDNA or gDNA used as material had been derived from T cells, B-cell-depleted T cells, or PBMCs.

The sequence came from a woman aged 25 to 39 who had recovered from COVID-19. This chain uses TRBV6-1 with TRBJ2-3; possible D gene TRBD2, 5 bases. The sequenced sample was peripheral blood. Here the CDR3 DNA reads TGTGCCAGCAGTGAATCCTCGGGAAGAAATACGCAGTATTTT. Protein sequence: CASSESSGRNTQYF.